This entry is about one TCR beta chain. Its specificity is unknown. This same CDR3 is encoded by further DNA sequences in the sample. These data come from a study of OX40 agonist ivuxolimab in advanced cancers. Study overall: Cohort: around 79% men, mean age approximately 64, aged about 23 to 80. One hepatocellular carcinoma and two cutaneous melanoma patients partially responded.

Germline values: CDR1 MNHNS, CDR2 SASEGT. The V segment lost 6 bases and the J segment 3 bases; nucleotides outside the gene matches: 4. The CDR3 length is 14 residues. Sequenced by immunoSEQ multiplex PCR; TCRdb stores in-frame clones only, minus some. The sample carries 95,000 to 150,000 clones, around 95% recorded once. Study-level points and caveats: People who partly responded at 0.1-3.0 mg/kg had some of the least clonal expansion seen. Both blood CD4+ and CD8+ T cells showed clonal growth by week 6 at 0.1 to 3.0 mg/kg.

The origin of this receptor is an adult with an advanced solid tumor such as melanoma, head and neck, liver or kidney cancer. The chain recombines TRBV6-1 with TRBJ2-7; TRBD2 matches 11 bases. The sequencing here drew on CD4+ or CD8+ T cells sorted from blood, taken in a trial of the OX40 agonist ivuxolimab. The CDR3 coding sequence is TGTGCCAGCAGCCTAGGGACTAGCGGCTACGAGCAGTACTTC. Its translation is CASSLGTSGYEQYF.